The clone carrying this T cell receptor (beta chain) was observed at least ten times. Per the germline V gene, CDR1 is DFQATT and CDR2 is SNEGSKA (reference sequence). The CDR3 covers 14 residues. V was pared by 2 bases and J by 0 bases, with 8 bases between. The entry originates in a study of CD8 T cells in ankylosing spondylitis. TCRdb called the 5' RACE reads again in MiXCR, with one record for every CDR3 protein. The repertoire holds about 130,000 distinct CDR3 sequences, with around 15% as singletons. Sequencing was carried out using blood, either unsorted or a sorted T cell fraction (not recorded which). The chain carries TRBV20-1 and TRBJ1-3, with D maybe TRBD1 (5 bases). The sequence was collected from a female donor with ankylosing spondylitis or in good health (not recorded which). The CDR3 DNA is TGCAGTGCTAGACCGGGACTCTCTGGAAACACCATATATTTT. This sequence encodes CSARPGLSGNTIYF.